This is a list of T cell receptor beta chains from one sample in a study of blood T cell repertoires in COVID-19. The assay was immunoSEQ multiplex PCR, and TCRdb's table has in-frame clones only and misses some. This sample carries some 170,000 clones, 76% of them seen once, and the ten largest clones take approximately 9%. Sequenced: peripheral blood. These receptors all come from a woman aged 50 to 60 with active or convalescent COVID-19. CDR3s include the opening cysteine and the closing phenylalanine or tryptophan. D genes are given only for firm matches. Expanded clones are given a class, and other clones once, few, many or no size at all.

>many|TRBV27|.|TRBJ1-4
TGTGCCAGCAATCCAGGTACAACTAATGAAAAACTGTTTTTT
CASNPGTTNEKLFF
>many|TRBV5-1|.|TRBJ2-2
TGCGCCAGCACATCAGGGGCCACAGGCCCGAACACCGGGGAGCTGTTTTTT
CASTSGATGPNTGELFF
>.|TRBV7-9|.|TRBJ1-2
TGTGCCAGCAGCTTAGGAGGCGTACAGGGATATGGCTACACCTTC
CASSLGGVQGYGYTF
>.|TRBV5-1|.|TRBJ2-7
TGCGCCAGCAGCTTTCGGGACTCCTACGAGCAGTACTTC
CASSFRDSYEQYF
>.|TRBV5-1|TRBD2|TRBJ2-1
TGCGCCAGCAGCCCGACTAGCGGGGGGGCCAATGAGCAGTTCTTC
CASSPTSGGANEQFF
>once|TRBV10-1|.|TRBJ2-7
TGCGCCAGCAGTGAGGATCTGGACCCTCTAGCAAACGAGCAGTACTTC
CASSEDLDPLANEQYF
>once|TRBV11-2|TRBD1|TRBJ2-7
TGTGCCAGCAGTTCTGGACAGGTCTACGAGCAGTACTTC
CASSSGQVYEQYF
>.|TRBV18|.|TRBJ2-7
TGTGCCAGCTCACCCCACTCCTACGAGCAGTACTTC
CASSPHSYEQYF
>many|TRBV7-3|TRBD2|TRBJ2-2
TGTGCCAGCAGCTTAGCGGCTAGCGGGGGCACCGGGGAGCTGTTTTTT
CASSLAASGGTGELFF
>once|TRBV10-3|TRBD1|TRBJ1-1
TGTGCCATCAGTTCGACAGGGAGGAACACTGAAGCTTTCTTT
CAISSTGRNTEAFF
>medium-sized|TRBV19|.|TRBJ1-4
TGTGCCAGTAGGGTGGGCAGGGGCGACGAAAAACTGTTTTTT
CASRVGRGDEKLFF
>.|TRBV28|.|TRBJ1-2
TGTGCCAGCAGTCGACAGGAGCCCGAACGTGGCTACACCTTC
CASSRQEPERGYTF
>.|TRBV6-1|TRBD1|TRBJ1-6
TGTGCCAGCAGTGATACAGGGGATTCACCCCTCCACTTT
CASSDTGDSPLHF
>.|TRBV6-6|.|TRBJ1-1
TGTGCCAGCAGCCCAGTGGGGGGGAACACTGAAGCTTTCTTT
CASSPVGGNTEAFF
>.|TRBV19|TRBD1|TRBJ2-5
TGTGCCAGTAGTCGGACAGGGGGTACGGAGACCCAGTACTTC
CASSRTGGTETQYF
>once|TRBV7-3|TRBD2|TRBJ2-5
TGTGCCAGCAGCTTAGGTGCGCTAGCGGGAGGAGAGACCCAGTACTTC
CASSLGALAGGETQYF
>.|TRBV18|TRBD2|TRBJ2-2
TGTGCCAGCTCCTGGACTAGCGGGAACACCGGGGAGCTGTTTTTT
CASSWTSGNTGELFF
>.|TRBV5-6|TRBD2|TRBJ2-3
TGTGCCAGCAGCTATCTGGGGTCTAGCGGGACCACAGATACGCAGTATTTT
CASSYLGSSGTTDTQYF
>.|TRBV30|TRBD2|TRBJ2-7
TGTGCCTGGAGTGCTACTAGCGGGAGGGCCTCCTCGACCTACGAGCAGTACTTC
CAWSATSGRASSTYEQYF